Shown below are 26 T cell receptor beta chains from a single sample sequenced in a study of blood T cell repertoires in COVID-19. Only in-frame clones appear in the TCRdb table, and some are missing; sequencing was by immunoSEQ multiplex PCR. The sample records 150,000 to 200,000 clones, approximately 84% being singletons. Sequenced material: peripheral blood. All receptors derive from a human donor with acute or convalescent COVID-19. The donor label of this sample is uncertain.

The CDR3 region is CASSPRAGGYNEQFF. The CDR3 DNA sequence: TGTGCCAGCAGCCCCCGGGCAGGGGGATACAATGAGCAGTTCTTC. The V gene is TRBV7-9, the J gene TRBJ2-1; 7 bases are shared with TRBD1. CDR3 size: 15 residues. The junction had 8 bases not matched to a gene; V was cut back by 5 bases and J by 4 bases. Germline V gene lookup returns CDR1 SEHNR and CDR2 FQNEAQ (reference sequence).

The chain has TRBV6-2 or TRBV6-3 and TRBJ2-7; D is unclear. The V end was cut by 2 bases, the J end by 1 base, with 15 bases between. CDR1 and CDR2 from the germline V gene are MNHEY and SVGEGT. There are 16 residues in the CDR3. The CDR3 loop is CASSYPLSIFSYEQYF. As DNA, the CDR3 is TGTGCCAGCAGTTACCCTCTGAGCATCTTTTCCTACGAGCAGTACTTC.

The chain links TRBV5-1 to TRBJ1-6; D not certain. The CDR3 consists of 15 residues. Trimming cost V 0 bases and J 0 bases, with 4 bases left between them. Germline CDR1 is SGHRS and CDR2 is YFSETQ. For the CDR3, the DNA is TGCGCCAGCAGCTTGGACAGCTCCTATAATTCACCCCTCCACTTT. Translation: CASSLDSSYNSPLHF.

This clone was picked up many times. The chain carries TRBV19 and TRBJ2-2; D ambiguous. The CDR3 has 14 residues. Germline V gene sequence: CDR1 LNHDA, CDR2 SQIVND (reference sequence). The V gene lost 1 base and the J gene lost 4 bases, with 7 bases spanning the gap. This CDR3 reads CASSIGAGTGELFF. CDR3 nucleotide sequence: TGTGCCAGTAGTATAGGGGCTGGCACCGGGGAGCTGTTTTTT.

This chain joins TRBV7-9 and TRBJ2-3, with D tentatively TRBD2 (5 bases). The V gene's germline CDR1 is SEHNR and CDR2 FQNEAQ (reference sequence). V was cut by 5 bases and J by 0 bases, with 9 bases left in between. The CDR3 covers 14 residues. The CDR3 sequence is CASSRSDSTDTQYF. CDR3 nucleotides: TGTGCCAGCAGCCGTAGCGACAGCACAGATACGCAGTATTTT.

V gene TRBV20-1 combines with J gene TRBJ1-1, with 7 positions matching TRBD1. Germline assignment: CDR1 DFQATT and CDR2 SNEGSKA (reference sequence). CDR3 length: 11 residues. With V trimmed by 2 bases and J by 11 bases, 5 bases remained unmatched. CDR3 sequence: CSARSDREAFF. The CDR3 DNA reads as TGCAGTGCTAGATCCGACAGGGAGGCTTTCTTT.

The rearrangement links TRBV19 to TRBJ2-7; 10 nucleotides align to TRBD1. J was trimmed by 6 bases and V by 7 bases; bases with no gene match: 12. The germline V gene encodes CDR1 LNHDA and CDR2 SQIVND (reference sequence). The CDR3 covers 15 residues. The CDR3, as DNA: TGTGCCAGTACCCCGGGACAGGGGACTAGAGGCGAGCAGTACTTC. Translating it yields CASTPGQGTRGEQYF.

The chain joins TRBV5-1 to TRBJ2-5, with D possibly TRBD2 on 6 matching bases. Trimming took 0 bases from V and 2 from J, leaving 11 bases between them. CDR1 is SGHRS, CDR2 YFSETQ, per germline. This CDR3 is 15 amino acids long. CDR3 protein: CASSLGPGVQETQYF. The CDR3 DNA follows: TGCGCCAGCAGCTTGGGCCCGGGAGTTCAAGAGACCCAGTACTTC.

The rearrangement uses TRBV6-6 and TRBJ2-3; D is ambiguous. The CDR3 is made up of 14 amino acids. Trimming cost V 1 base and J 2 bases, with 7 bases left between them. Germline V gene sequence: CDR1 MNHNY, CDR2 SVGAGI (reference sequence). CDR3 sequence (DNA): TGTGCCAGCAGTTACTTACAGAACACAGATACGCAGTATTTT. As protein: CASSYLQNTDTQYF.

The gene calls are TRBV5-4 and TRBJ2-2; tentatively, D is TRBD2 (7 bases). Deletions cut 1 base from V and 4 bases from J, with 11 bases between. There are 15 residues in the CDR3. Germline CDR1 and CDR2: SGHNT and YYREEE (reference sequence). The CDR3 sequence: CASSLIGGLTGELFF. CDR3 sequence (DNA): TGTGCCAGCAGCTTGATCGGGGGGCTCACCGGGGAGCTGTTTTTT.

For the CDR3, the DNA is TGTGCCAGCAGTCCCCTAGCGGGAGGGGGCGATACGCAGTATTTT. This gives the protein CASSPLAGGGDTQYF. The chain carries TRBV2 and TRBJ2-3; TRBD2 aligns across 12 bases. CDR1 is SNHLY and CDR2 is FYNNEI in the germline V gene. The V and J ends lost 5 bases and 6 bases, in that order; junction bases with no gene match: 6. The CDR3 is made up of 15 amino acids.

The gene calls are TRBV29-1 and TRBJ1-2, with D tentatively TRBD1 (6 bases). CDR3 size: 16 residues. Germline V gives CDR1 SQVTM, CDR2 ANQGSEA. The V end lost 0 bases, the J end lost 4 bases, and 18 bases lay between the germline ends. This chain's CDR3 is CSVEEQGGRWSYGYTF. The CDR3 DNA reads TGCAGCGTTGAAGAACAGGGCGGGCGGTGGTCCTATGGCTACACCTTC.

V usage is TRBV30 and J usage is TRBJ1-1; D call uncertain. The CDR3 is 13 amino acids. CDR1 is GTSNPN and CDR2 is SVGIG in the germline V gene (reference sequence). V shed 5 bases and J shed 2 bases, with 12 bases lying between them. CDR3 protein: CAWSREANTEAFF. In nucleotides, the CDR3 is TGTGCCTGGTCGAGGGAGGCCAACACTGAAGCTTTCTTT.

The gene calls are TRBV28 and TRBJ2-1, with 11 nucleotides matching TRBD1. The germline V gene encodes CDR1 MDHEN and CDR2 SYDVKM. J gave up 9 bases and V 5 bases, and 6 bases lay outside the gene matches. The CDR3 has 14 residues. The CDR3 DNA follows: TGTGCCAGCAGTACCGGACAGGGGGCGTTTGAGCAGTTCTTC. Encoded protein: CASSTGQGAFEQFF.

In the case of this clone: One junction end does not reproduce the germline sequence, and a read error may be involved. This sequence joins TRBV29-1 and TRBJ1-1, with D unclear. The length of the CDR3 is 12 residues. CDR1 and CDR2 (germline): SQVTM, ANQGSEA. The CDR3 sequence is CSVEVSRSSLPF. CDR3 coding DNA: TGCAGCGTTGAAGTTAGTCGATCCTCCCTTCCATTT.

The gene calls are TRBV5-1 and TRBJ1-2; D call uncertain. CDR1 and CDR2 (germline): SGHRS, YFSETQ. The CDR3 is 16 amino acids. V was cut by 0 bases and J by 9 bases, with 21 bases left in between. CDR3 in amino acids: CASSLDSGVSYGSYTF. The CDR3 coding sequence is TGCGCCAGCAGCTTGGACTCCGGAGTCTCCTATGGTAGCTACACCTTC.

The J gene is TRBJ2-1, the V gene TRBV4-1; D is uncertain. The CDR3 loop spans 11 amino acids. V dropped 1 base and J dropped 14 bases, with 9 bases sitting between them. CDR1 is MGHRA, CDR2 YSYEKL, per germline. The CDR3 loop is CASSQGGMEFF. In nucleotides, the CDR3 is TGCGCCAGCAGCCAAGGTGGCATGGAGTTCTTC.

CDR3 protein: CASSQERFEAGGYTF. The CDR3 DNA reads TGTGCCAGCAGCCAAGAAAGGTTTGAAGCGGGTGGCTACACCTTC. The chain has TRBV4-2 and TRBJ1-2; the D is unclear. CDR1 LGHNA and CDR2 YNFKEQ come from the germline V gene. The CDR3 extends over 15 amino acids. V lost 0 bases, J lost 7 bases, and 15 bases lay in between.

In DNA form, the CDR3 reads TGCACCAGCAGCCAAGGGGTACAGGGAAGGGGGAACACTGAAGCTTTCTTT. Translating it yields CTSSQGVQGRGNTEAFF. The chain combines TRBV1 with TRBJ1-1; the D call TRBD1 from the table was never checked on the DNA. TRBV1 is described as a pseudogene. This CDR3 has 17 residues.

This clone was seen a single time. The rearrangement joins TRBV7-9 to TRBJ2-3, with TRBD2 matching over 10 bases. V trimming: 1 base; J trimming: 5 bases; junction bases outside the gene matches: 0. There are 14 residues in the CDR3. The germline CDR1 and CDR2 sequences are SEHNR and FQNEAQ (reference sequence). For the CDR3, the DNA is TGTGCCAGCAGCTTAGAGCGGGAGGGAGATACGCAGTATTTT. Protein: CASSLEREGDTQYF.

The CDR3 region is CASSSVQGPQHEQYF. CDR3 in DNA: TGTGCCAGCAGTTCAGTCCAGGGGCCGCAGCACGAGCAGTACTTC. The chain uses TRBV27 and TRBJ2-7; D is possibly TRBD1 (6 bases). CDR3 length: 15 residues. Trimming took 4 bases from V and 5 from J, leaving 18 bases between them. CDR1 is MNHEY, CDR2 SMNVEV, per germline (reference sequence).

This chain links TRBV12-3 or TRBV12-4 with TRBJ2-1, with TRBD2 matching 14 bases. V lost 10 bases and J lost 12; bases outside the gene matches: 5. The CDR3 totals 12 residues. The CDR3 nucleotides are TGTGCCACCGGGACTAGCGGGAGAGGGCAGTTCTTC. Its translation: CATGTSGRGQFF.

The chain is built from TRBV7-2 and TRBJ1-2; a possible D gene is TRBD1 (6 bases). The CDR3 sequence is 14 residues long. V dropped 5 bases and J dropped 0 bases, with 10 bases sitting between them. Germline V gene sequence: CDR1 SGHTA, CDR2 FQGNSA. The CDR3 DNA is TGTGCCAGCAGCGAGGACAGCTCTAACTATGGCTACACCTTC. Protein sequence: CASSEDSSNYGYTF.

This clone was detected only once. This rearrangement joins TRBV24-1 to TRBJ2-2, with 11 bases that match TRBD1. This CDR3 region has 15 residues. CDR1 is KGHDR, CDR2 SFDVKD, per germline. V was pared by 4 bases and J by 7 bases, with 4 bases of the junction left unmatched. For the CDR3, the DNA is TGTGCCACCAGTGAGGACAGGGGGCGAATCGGGGAGCTGTTTTTT. Encoded protein: CATSEDRGRIGELFF.

A few counts support this clone. J is TRBJ1-6 and V is TRBV10-3; TRBD1 matches 10 bases. CDR3 length: 14 residues. Germline V gene sequence: CDR1 ENHRY, CDR2 SYGVKD. Trimming took 7 bases from V and 8 from J; bases not matched to a gene: 5. The CDR3 here is CAIKKTGGDSPLHF. In nucleotides, the CDR3 is TGTGCCATCAAGAAGACAGGGGGCGATTCACCCCTCCACTTT.

The V gene is TRBV7-2, the J gene TRBJ2-3; 14 positions agree with TRBD2. CDR3 size: 17 residues. CDR1 and CDR2 (germline): SGHTA, FQGNSA. V shed 5 bases, J shed 7 bases, and the junction held 11 bases outside the gene matches. The CDR3 DNA sequence: TGTGCCAGCAGCCCGGGACTAGCGGGAGCCCCTGGTCATACGCAGTATTTT. Translating it yields CASSPGLAGAPGHTQYF.